The rows below give T cell receptor beta chains drawn from one sample of a study of T cells in Graves' hyperthyroidism and ophthalmopathy. MiXCR, applied by TCRdb to the multiplex PCR reads, yields one record per CDR3 protein. This table holds about half a million distinct CDR3 sequences, around 15% found once. The sequencing input was blood. Every receptor here comes from a woman aged 30 to 39 with Graves' ophthalmopathy. CDR3s include the opening cysteine and the closing phenylalanine or tryptophan. The order of the fields is D gene, V gene, J gene, CDR3 protein. The D gene is left open where the match is weak.

>-|TRBV7-2|TRBJ2-2
CASSLQHAANTGELFF
>-|TRBV6-1|TRBJ2-2
CASSENTGELFF
>TRBD2|TRBV20-1|TRBJ2-3
CSASILAGTDTQYF
>-|TRBV20-1|TRBJ1-1
CSATFQVKAFF
>TRBD1|TRBV4-1|TRBJ2-7
CASSTQGQGTYEQYF
>-|TRBV2|TRBJ2-5
CASSLGGQETQDF
>TRBD2|TRBV7-2|TRBJ2-3
CASSLGLAGNTQYF
>-|TRBV18|TRBJ1-5
CASSPSSNQPQHF
>-|TRBV6-2/TRBV6-3|TRBJ2-7
CASSRRQYEQYF
>TRBD2|TRBV4-2|TRBJ2-1
CASSPNLAENYNEQFF
>-|TRBV6-1|TRBJ1-5
CASNENRNQPQHF
>TRBD2|TRBV30|TRBJ2-3
CAWGSGRRTDTQYF
>TRBD1|TRBV5-4|TRBJ1-4
CASSLTGQGEKLFF
>-|TRBV6-2/TRBV6-3|TRBJ1-5
CASSYLMGDSNQPQHF
>-|TRBV2|TRBJ2-1
CASSEARGYNEQFF
>-|TRBV7-3|TRBJ2-2
CASSLDPGQNTGELFF
>TRBD2|TRBV11-2|TRBJ2-1
CASSWTSGRLSSYNEQFF
>-|TRBV12-3/TRBV12-4|TRBJ2-2
CASFWRDGTGELFF
>TRBD2|TRBV5-8|TRBJ2-1
CASSISGRAIDEQFF
>TRBD1|TRBV9|TRBJ2-3
CASSDEGTGEDTQYF
>TRBD1|TRBV20-1|TRBJ2-3
CSASGDRELHTQYF
>-|TRBV4-3|TRBJ1-1
CASSQDWGGNTEAFF
>-|TRBV6-2/TRBV6-3|TRBJ1-1
CASSYQGMNTEAFF
>-|TRBV19|TRBJ1-5
CASSIGTVASNQPQHF
>TRBD1|TRBV4-3|TRBJ2-1
CASSQLSGVEQGYNEQFF
>TRBD2|TRBV5-1|TRBJ2-3
CASSGGHNTDTQYF
>TRBD1|TRBV2|TRBJ1-1
CASSEDRGNTEAFF
>-|TRBV5-1|TRBJ1-5
CASSLVAGPNQPQHF
>-|TRBV7-9|TRBJ1-1
CASSLVRQEAFF
>-|TRBV28|TRBJ2-3
CASSLIVDTQYF
>-|TRBV5-6|TRBJ1-1
CASSLIRGDTEAFF
>TRBD2|TRBV27|TRBJ2-1
CASSGGGSYNEQFF
>-|TRBV13|TRBJ1-5
CASSLGASQPQHF